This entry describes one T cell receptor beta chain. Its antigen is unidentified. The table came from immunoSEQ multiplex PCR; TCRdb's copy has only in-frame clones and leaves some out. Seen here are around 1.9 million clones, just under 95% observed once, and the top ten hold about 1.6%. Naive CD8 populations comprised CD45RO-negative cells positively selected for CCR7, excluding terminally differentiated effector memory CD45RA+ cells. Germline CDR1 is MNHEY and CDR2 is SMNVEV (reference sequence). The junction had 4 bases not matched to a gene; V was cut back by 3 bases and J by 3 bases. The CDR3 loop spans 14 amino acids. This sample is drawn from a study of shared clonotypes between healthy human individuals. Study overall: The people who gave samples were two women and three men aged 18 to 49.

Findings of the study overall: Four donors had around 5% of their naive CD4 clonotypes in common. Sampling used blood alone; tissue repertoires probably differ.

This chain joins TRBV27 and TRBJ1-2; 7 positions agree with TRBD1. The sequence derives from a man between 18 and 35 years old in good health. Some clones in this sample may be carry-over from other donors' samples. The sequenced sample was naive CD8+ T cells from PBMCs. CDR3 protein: CASSFQGEHYGYTF. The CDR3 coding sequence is TGTGCCAGCAGTTTTCAGGGGGAGCACTATGGCTACACCTTC.